This entry lists 5 T cell receptor beta chains sequenced from one sample in a study of T cells in Graves' hyperthyroidism and ophthalmopathy. TCR beta CDR3 regions were amplified from RNA transcripts. HTBI primers were employed in a first-round RT-PCR of the TCR CDR3. TCRdb reprocessed the multiplex PCR reads via MiXCR and lists one record per CDR3 protein. Of around 560,000 distinct CDR3 sequences detected, approximately 16% appear once; the ten largest clones hold around 18%. Sequenced sample: blood. The receptors come from a woman aged 18 to 35 with Graves' hyperthyroidism.

This chain links TRBV9 with TRBJ2-7; 8 bases are a match to TRBD1. CDR1 is SGDLS, CDR2 YYNGEE, per germline. V was clipped by 2 bases and J by 3 bases; unmatched bases: 4. The CDR3 spans 14 residues. The CDR3 loop reads CASSVGQVHYEQYF. For the CDR3, the DNA is TGTGCCAGCAGCGTGGGACAGGTACACTACGAGCAGTACTTC.

This clonotype was detected only a few times. The gene calls are TRBV18 and TRBJ2-1, with 10 bases aligning to TRBD2. With 1 base clipped from V and 8 bases from J, the junction kept 5 bases outside the gene matches. The CDR3 consists of 15 residues. The germline gives CDR1 KGHSH, CDR2 LQKENI. In DNA form, the CDR3 reads TGTGCCAGCTCACCACGGGCTAGCGGGAGCGATGAGCAGTTCTTC. This sequence encodes CASSPRASGSDEQFF.

The gene calls are TRBV29-1 and TRBJ2-2; unclear D gene. The CDR3 has 11 amino acids. Germline V lookup: CDR1 SQVTM, CDR2 ANQGSEA. The V end lost 7 bases, the J end lost 8 bases, and 11 bases lay between the germline ends. This CDR3 is CSALFGGELFF. The CDR3 coding sequence is TGCAGCGCTTTGTTTGGGGGGGAGCTGTTTTTT.

This clonotype was counted only a few times. The V and J genes are TRBV7-9 and TRBJ2-5; 7 bases fit TRBD1. This CDR3 spans 16 amino acids. Unmatched junction bases numbered 11, after V lost 5 bases and J lost 2 bases. Germline CDR1 reads SEHNR; CDR2 reads FQNEAQ (reference sequence). In DNA, the CDR3 is TGTGCCAGCAGCCCGGGGACAGTCATTACTCAAGAGACCCAGTACTTC. Its translation: CASSPGTVITQETQYF.

This clonotype has just a few counts. The gene calls are TRBV6-1 and TRBJ2-7; D is uncertain. Germline V CDR1 and CDR2: MNHNS, SASEGT. Trimming took 3 bases from V and 4 from J, leaving 19 bases between them. The CDR3 covers 16 residues. This chain's CDR3 is CASSDWAGVKDYEQYF. In nucleotides, the CDR3 is TGTGCCAGCAGTGATTGGGCAGGAGTGAAAGATTACGAGCAGTACTTC.